A selection of T cell receptor beta chains follows, all from one sample in a study of blood T cell repertoires in COVID-19. The method was immunoSEQ multiplex PCR; TCRdb's version includes in-frame clones alone and lacks a portion of them. The table records around 200,000 clones, 70% to 90% of them present only once. Sequencing was done on a sample of peripheral blood. These receptors were collected from a human donor with active or convalescent COVID-19. The donor label of this sample is uncertain. CDR3s include the opening cysteine and the closing phenylalanine or tryptophan. A D gene is named only where the DNA matches it firmly. Clone size is not always given. Where it is, it says once, few, many or a class for expanded clones.

>-|TRBJ2-1|TRBD1|TRBV27
CASSPRGTYNEQFF
TGTGCCAGCAGCCCCAGGGGGACCTACAATGAGCAGTTCTTC
>-|TRBJ1-2|-|TRBV12-5
CASGSSQGMWYGYTF
TGTGCTAGTGGTTCTTCCCAGGGAATGTGGTATGGCTACACCTTC
>-|TRBJ1-1|TRBD1|TRBV6-5
CASSYAYRGTEAFF
TGTGCCAGCAGTTACGCCTACAGGGGGACTGAAGCTTTCTTT
>once|TRBJ2-5|-|TRBV18
CASSPGSGETQYF
TGTGCCAGCTCACCAGGATCGGGAGAGACCCAGTACTTC
>-|TRBJ2-3|TRBD2|TRBV19
CASRKHGGGSSGRTDTQYF
TGTGCCAGTAGGAAGCACGGGGGGGGTTCTAGCGGGAGGACAGATACGCAGTATTTT
>-|TRBJ2-5|-|TRBV4-2
CASSPRTLESGETQYF
TGTGCCAGCAGCCCTAGGACCCTAGAGTCGGGGGAGACCCAGTACTTC
>-|TRBJ1-3|-|TRBV11-2
CASSLERVKNTIYF
TGTGCCAGCAGCTTAGAGAGGGTCAAGAACACCATATATTTT
>once|TRBJ2-3|TRBD2|TRBV7-6
CASSPRVAGGIEQYF
TGTGCCAGCAGCCCCCGGGTAGCGGGAGGGATTGAGCAGTATTTT
>-|TRBJ2-3|TRBD2|TRBV6-5
CASRGLGGDTQYF
TGTGCCAGCAGGGGACTAGGGGGGGATACGCAGTATTTT
>-|TRBJ1-5|-|TRBV5-6
CASSSGGNQPQHF
TGTGCCAGCAGCTCGGGGGGCAATCAGCCCCAGCATTTT
>-|TRBJ1-5|-|TRBV28
CASSLTQTGTLNQPQHF
TGTGCCAGCAGTTTAACCCAAACAGGGACCCTAAATCAGCCCCAGCATTTT
>-|TRBJ2-3|-|TRBV5-4
CASSLQEGRATQYF
TGTGCCAGCAGCTTGCAGGAGGGCCGCGCTACGCAGTATTTT
>-|TRBJ2-6|-|TRBV2
CASSDRGWANVLTF
TGTGCCAGCAGTGACAGGGGTTGGGCCAACGTCCTGACTTTC
>-|TRBJ2-1|-|TRBV30
CAWQNGGPSFLYNEQFF
TGTGCCTGGCAAAACGGGGGACCGTCATTCCTCTACAATGAGCAGTTCTTC
>-|TRBJ2-7|TRBD2|TRBV5-6
CASSQTAGGIYEQYF
TGTGCCAGCAGCCAAACAGCGGGGGGTATCTACGAGCAGTACTTC
>once|TRBJ1-1|-|TRBV18
CASSPGRGGTEAFF
TGTGCCAGCTCACCAGGCCGCGGAGGTACTGAAGCTTTCTTT
>once|TRBJ2-4|TRBD2|TRBV13
CASSRSGTRAGQGNIQYF
TGTGCCAGCAGCCGATCCGGGACTAGAGCGGGTCAGGGAAACATTCAGTACTTC